The entry that follows covers one T cell receptor beta chain sequence. Its specificity is unknown. The entry originates in a study of CD8 T cells in ankylosing spondylitis. The study's findings and limits: Disease-linked clones reportedly showed significant enrichment in matched ankylosing spondylitis synovial fluid. Researchers report that disease-linked clones proved CD8+ and relatively rare in peripheral blood. Existing reports had already noted some motif variants in reactive arthritis synovial fluid and blood. Ankylosing spondylitis blood appeared to be characterized by a TCR beta motif of several highly homologous variants.

Germline V gene data show CDR1 as MDHEN and CDR2 as SYDVKM. CDR3 length: 17 residues. Germline trimming cut 4 bases from V and 4 bases from J; bases unmatched to any gene: 13. TCR beta libraries were made by quantitative 5'-RACE with molecular barcodes. In TCRdb, the 5' RACE reads were re-called with MiXCR into one record per CDR3 protein. The sample holds some 450,000 distinct CDR3 sequences; 15% to 20% are singletons and the top ten take over 1%. The chain links TRBV28 to TRBJ2-3, with 8 bases fitting TRBD1. The receptor's source is a male donor with ankylosing spondylitis. Sequencing was done on a sample of blood, either unsorted or a sorted T cell fraction (not recorded which). CDR3 protein: CASSSTGQGPSADTQYF. As DNA, the CDR3 is TGTGCCAGCAGTTCCACTGGACAGGGCCCTTCGGCAGATACGCAGTATTTT.